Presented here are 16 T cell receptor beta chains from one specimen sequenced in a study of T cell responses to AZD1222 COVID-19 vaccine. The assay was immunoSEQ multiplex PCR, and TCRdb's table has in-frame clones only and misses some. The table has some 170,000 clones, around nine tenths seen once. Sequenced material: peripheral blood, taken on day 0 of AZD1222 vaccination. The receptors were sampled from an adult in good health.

This CDR3 reads CASSLGNVGELFF. DNA for the CDR3: TGCGCCAGCAGCCTGGGTAATGTCGGGGAGCTGTTTTTT. The chain employs TRBV5-1 and TRBJ2-2; D is unclear. V gave up 4 bases and J gave up 7 bases, with 11 bases separating them. Per germline, CDR1 SGHRS and CDR2 YFSETQ. This CDR3 contains 13 residues.

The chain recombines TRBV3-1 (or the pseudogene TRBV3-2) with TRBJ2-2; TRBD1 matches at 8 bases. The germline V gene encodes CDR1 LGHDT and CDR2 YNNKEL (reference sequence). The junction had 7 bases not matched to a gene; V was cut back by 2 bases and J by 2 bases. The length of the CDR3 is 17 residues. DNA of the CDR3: TGTGCCAGCAGCCAACCCGGGACAGGAAAAAACACCGGGGAGCTGTTTTTT. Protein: CASSQPGTGKNTGELFF.

CDR3 sequence: CASSPGQGPSNEQFF. DNA of the CDR3: TGTGCCAGCAGCCCGGGACAGGGACCCAGCAATGAGCAGTTCTTC. The chain combines TRBV7-9 with TRBJ2-1; 9 nucleotides agree with TRBD1. The CDR3 runs 15 residues. Looked up from germline, CDR1 is SEHNR and CDR2 is FQNEAQ (reference sequence). V was clipped by 5 bases and J by 6 bases; unmatched bases: 8.

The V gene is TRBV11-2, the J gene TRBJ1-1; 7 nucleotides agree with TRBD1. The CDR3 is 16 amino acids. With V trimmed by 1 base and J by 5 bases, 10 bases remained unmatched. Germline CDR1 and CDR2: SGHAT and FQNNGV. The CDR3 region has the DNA TGTGCCAGCAGCTTAGTCAGGGGGGTCGATGCGACTGAAGCTTTCTTT. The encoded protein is CASSLVRGVDATEAFF.

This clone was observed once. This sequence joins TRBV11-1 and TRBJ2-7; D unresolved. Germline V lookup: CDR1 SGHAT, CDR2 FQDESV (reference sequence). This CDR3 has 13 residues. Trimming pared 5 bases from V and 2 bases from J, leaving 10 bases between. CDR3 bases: TGTGCCAGCAGCCGGACCGCTACCTACGAGCAGTACGTC. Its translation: CASSRTATYEQYV.

As DNA, the CDR3 is TGTGCCTGGAGTGTACATAGGGATGAGACCCAGTACTTC. Translating gives CAWSVHRDETQYF. This sequence joins TRBV30 and TRBJ2-5; D ambiguous. This CDR3 is built from 13 residues. V gave up 0 bases and J gave up 5 bases, with 10 bases separating them. Germline V gene data show CDR1 as GTSNPN and CDR2 as SVGIG (reference sequence).

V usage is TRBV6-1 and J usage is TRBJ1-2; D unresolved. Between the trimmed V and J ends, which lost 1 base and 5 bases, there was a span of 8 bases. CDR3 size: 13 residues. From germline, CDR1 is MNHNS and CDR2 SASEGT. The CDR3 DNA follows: TGTGCCAGCAGTGAAGACAGAGTATATGGCTACACCTTC. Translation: CASSEDRVYGYTF.

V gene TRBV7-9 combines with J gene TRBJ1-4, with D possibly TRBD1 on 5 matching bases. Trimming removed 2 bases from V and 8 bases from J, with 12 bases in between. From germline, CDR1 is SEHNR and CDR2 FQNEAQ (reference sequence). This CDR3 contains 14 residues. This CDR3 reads CASSLTGENEKLFF. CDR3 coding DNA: TGTGCCAGCAGCTTAACAGGAGAGAACGAAAAACTGTTTTTT.

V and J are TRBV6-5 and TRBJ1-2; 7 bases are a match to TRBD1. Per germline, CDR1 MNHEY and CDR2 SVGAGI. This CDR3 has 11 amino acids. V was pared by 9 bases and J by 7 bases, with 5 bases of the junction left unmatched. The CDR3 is CASQTGFGYTF. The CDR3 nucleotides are TGTGCCAGTCAGACAGGGTTTGGCTACACCTTC.

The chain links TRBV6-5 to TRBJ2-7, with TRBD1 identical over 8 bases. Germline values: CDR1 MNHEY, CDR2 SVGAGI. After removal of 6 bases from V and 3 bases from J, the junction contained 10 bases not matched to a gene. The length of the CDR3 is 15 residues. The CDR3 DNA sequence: TGTGCCAGCAGACAAGGACAGGGAAGAGGCTACGAGCAGTACTTC. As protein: CASRQGQGRGYEQYF.

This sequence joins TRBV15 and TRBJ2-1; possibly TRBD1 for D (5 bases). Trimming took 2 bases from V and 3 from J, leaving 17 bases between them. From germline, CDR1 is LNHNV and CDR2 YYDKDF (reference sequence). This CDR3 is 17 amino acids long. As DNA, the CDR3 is TGTGCCACCAGCAGACGCAGGGAAGGTAAGGGCTACAATGAGCAGTTCTTC. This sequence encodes CATSRRREGKGYNEQFF.

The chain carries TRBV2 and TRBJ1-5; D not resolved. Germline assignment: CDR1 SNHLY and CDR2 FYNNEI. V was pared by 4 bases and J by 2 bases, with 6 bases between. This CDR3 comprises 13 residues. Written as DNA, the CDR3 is TGTGCCAGCAGTGGGACCGGCAATCAGCCCCAGCATTTT. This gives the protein CASSGTGNQPQHF.

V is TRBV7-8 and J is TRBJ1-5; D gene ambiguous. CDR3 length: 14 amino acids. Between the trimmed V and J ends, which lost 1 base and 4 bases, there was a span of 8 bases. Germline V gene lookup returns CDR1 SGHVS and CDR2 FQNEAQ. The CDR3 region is CASSLVGGNQPQHF. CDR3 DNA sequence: TGTGCCAGCAGCTTAGTCGGTGGGAATCAGCCCCAGCATTTT.

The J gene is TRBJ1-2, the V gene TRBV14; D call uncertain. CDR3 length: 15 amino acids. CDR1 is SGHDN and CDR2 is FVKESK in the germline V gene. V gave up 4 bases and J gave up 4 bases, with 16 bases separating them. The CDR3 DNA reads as TGTGCCAGCAGCCGCACCCGGGCCCTCGTCTATGGCTACACCTTC. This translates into CASSRTRALVYGYTF.

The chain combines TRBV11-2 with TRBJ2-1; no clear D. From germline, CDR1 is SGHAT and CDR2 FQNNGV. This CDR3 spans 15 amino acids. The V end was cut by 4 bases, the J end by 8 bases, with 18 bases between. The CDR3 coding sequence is TGTGCCAGCAGCTCATATGCCCGACTCTCGGATGAGCAGTTCTTC. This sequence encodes CASSSYARLSDEQFF.

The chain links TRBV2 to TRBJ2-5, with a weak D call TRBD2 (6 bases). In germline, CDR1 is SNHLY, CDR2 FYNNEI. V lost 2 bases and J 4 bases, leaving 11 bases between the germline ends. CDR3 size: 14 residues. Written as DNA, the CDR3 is TGTGCCAGCAGTGAAACGGCAGCGGGAGAGACCCAGTACTTC. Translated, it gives CASSETAAGETQYF. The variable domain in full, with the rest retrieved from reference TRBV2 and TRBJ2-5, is EPEVTQTPSHQVTQMGQEVILRCVPISNHLYFYWYRQILGQKVEFLVSFYNNEISEKSEIFDDQFSVERPDGSNFTLKIRSTKLEDSAMYFCASSETAAGETQYFGPGTRLLVL.